Listed here are 17 T cell receptor beta chains from one sample, sequenced in a study of shared clonotypes between healthy human individuals. Clones were sequenced by immunoSEQ multiplex PCR, and TCRdb holds only the in-frame ones, with some missing. The repertoire has about 1.1 million clones, about 80% of them found once; the top ten carry under 0.6%. The sample was memory CD4+ T cells from PBMCs. Subset: CD45RA-negative fraction. The receptors shown here come from a man between 18 and 29 years old in good health. Some clones in this sample may be carry-over from other donors' samples.

This clone was found many times. V usage is TRBV5-1 and J usage is TRBJ1-1; 7 positions agree with TRBD1. The CDR3 contains 14 residues. The V gene's germline CDR1 is SGHRS and CDR2 YFSETQ. Trimming cost V 4 bases and J 4 bases; bases outside gene matches: 7. CDR3 DNA sequence: TGCGCCAGCAGCATTGACAGGGCTGGCACTGAAGCTTTCTTT. It codes for CASSIDRAGTEAFF.

V is TRBV4-2 and J is TRBJ2-1; perhaps TRBD2 as D (6 bases). The CDR3 is made up of 16 amino acids. The ends were cut back, 1 base at V and 5 bases at J, with 15 bases in the middle. Germline loops: CDR1 LGHNA, CDR2 YNFKEQ. The CDR3 reads CASSQASGLNNNEQFF. CDR3 nucleotides: TGTGCCAGCAGCCAAGCTTCGGGACTGAATAACAATGAGCAGTTCTTC.

The chain joins TRBV4-3 to TRBJ2-3, with 7 bases that match TRBD1. J lost 2 bases, V lost 1 base, and 12 bases had no gene match. Germline-derived CDR1 and CDR2 are LGHNA and YSLEER. This CDR3 has 18 residues. CDR3 DNA sequence: TGCGCCAGCAGCCAAGGGACCGGGACAGTAATTTTCACAGATACGCAGTATTTT. The encoded protein is CASSQGTGTVIFTDTQYF.

This chain connects TRBV6-6 to TRBJ2-5; possible D gene TRBD2, 5 bases. Trimming took 2 bases from V and 7 from J, leaving 11 bases between them. From germline, CDR1 is MNHNY and CDR2 SVGAGI (reference sequence). The CDR3 is 13 residues long. The CDR3 DNA reads TGTGCCAGCAGTTACAAACTAGTGGGGACCCAGTACTTC. This sequence encodes CASSYKLVGTQYF.

This chain links TRBV29-1 with TRBJ2-3; D gene ambiguous. The length of the CDR3 is 12 residues. The germline CDR1 and CDR2 sequences are SQVTM and ANQGSEA. Between the trimmed V and J ends, which lost 5 bases and 4 bases, there was a span of 10 bases. Here the CDR3 reads CSVTQTADTQYF. The CDR3 DNA reads as TGCAGCGTTACCCAGACCGCAGATACGCAGTATTTT.

The J gene is TRBJ1-1, the V gene TRBV28; D possibly corresponds to TRBD1 (5 bases). V was trimmed by 4 bases and J by 5 bases, leaving 14 bases between them. CDR1 and CDR2 from the germline V gene are MDHEN and SYDVKM. CDR3 length: 14 amino acids. CDR3 DNA sequence: TGTGCCAGCAGTTCGGGAAGGGGTGGTACTGAAGCTTTCTTT. Protein product: CASSSGRGGTEAFF. Combining the CDR3 with reference TRBV28 and TRBJ1-1 gives the whole variable domain DVKVTQSSRYLVKRTGEKVFLECVQDMDHENMFWYRQDPGLGLRLIYFSYDVKMKEKGDIPEGYSVSREKKERFSLILESASTNQTSMYLCASSSGRGGTEAFFGQGTRLTVV.

This CDR3 is CATSRESIVAKNIQYF. The CDR3 region has the DNA TGTGCCACCAGCAGAGAAAGTATAGTAGCCAAAAACATTCAGTACTTC. The rearrangement links TRBV15 to TRBJ2-4; D is uncertain. CDR3 size: 16 residues. The V end lost 0 bases, the J end lost 0 bases, and 9 bases lay between the germline ends. Germline lookup yields CDR1 LNHNV and CDR2 YYDKDF (reference sequence). The variable domain in full, completed from reference TRBV15 and TRBJ2-4, reads DAMVIQNPRYQVTQFGKPVTLSCSQTLNHNVMYWYQQKSSQAPKLLFHYYDKDFNNEADTPDNFQSRRPNTSFCFLDIRSPGLGDTAMYLCATSRESIVAKNIQYFGAGTRLSVL.

Details on this clone: A much larger clone differs by one base, so this may be a read error. The chain has TRBV6-5 and TRBJ1-1, with D unclear. V dropped 0 bases and J dropped 1 base, with 6 bases sitting between them. Germline lookup yields CDR1 MNHEY and CDR2 SVGAGI. This CDR3 is built from 14 residues. In DNA form, the CDR3 reads TGTGCCAGCAGTTACTCGTCGGCGAACACTGAAGCTTTCTTT. Translating it yields CASSYSSANTEAFF.

The chain combines TRBV5-1 with TRBJ2-7; TRBD1 agrees at 11 bases. J was trimmed by 6 bases and V by 0 bases; bases with no gene match: 11. CDR1 is SGHRS and CDR2 is YFSETQ in the germline V gene. This CDR3 is built from 17 residues. The CDR3 reads CASSLGPAGTGGSEQYF. The CDR3 DNA reads as TGCGCCAGCAGCTTGGGGCCCGCAGGGACAGGGGGTAGCGAGCAGTACTTC.

The chain is built from TRBV19 and TRBJ2-2; 12 positions match TRBD2. The CDR3 is 20 amino acids. Germline V gene lookup returns CDR1 LNHDA and CDR2 SQIVND (reference sequence). V lost 3 bases to trimming and J lost 3 bases; unmatched junction nucleotides: 14. The CDR3 sequence: CASSILAGGPGEGDTGELFF. CDR3 DNA: TGTGCCAGTAGTATTCTAGCGGGAGGGCCTGGAGAAGGGGACACCGGGGAGCTGTTTTTT.

The chain is built from TRBV25-1 and TRBJ2-5; 8 bases align to TRBD2. CDR3 length equals 17 residues. V lost 0 bases, J lost 0 bases, and 6 bases stayed unmatched. CDR1 and CDR2 (germline): MGHDK, SYGVNS. The CDR3 loop reads CASSEYTSGGYQETQYF. The CDR3 DNA reads TGTGCCAGCAGTGAATATACTAGCGGAGGGTACCAAGAGACCCAGTACTTC.

The chain couples TRBV2 to TRBJ2-3; 7 bases are shared with TRBD1. The CDR3 is made up of 13 amino acids. Germline V CDR1 and CDR2: SNHLY, FYNNEI. Germline trimming cut 6 bases from V and 4 bases from J; bases unmatched to any gene: 4. CDR3 nucleotide sequence: TGTGCCAGCAGGGAAACAGGGGCAGATACGCAGTATTTT. Translated, it gives CASRETGADTQYF. The variable domain in full, completed from reference TRBV2 and TRBJ2-3, reads EPEVTQTPSHQVTQMGQEVILRCVPISNHLYFYWYRQILGQKVEFLVSFYNNEISEKSEIFDDQFSVERPDGSNFTLKIRSTKLEDSAMYFCASRETGADTQYFGPGTRLTVL.

This clone was picked up one time. V usage is TRBV6-1 and J usage is TRBJ1-1, with 10 bases lining up with TRBD1. The CDR3 has 15 residues. The germline V gene has CDR1 MNHNS and CDR2 SASEGT. Trimming cost V 6 bases and J 1 base; bases outside gene matches: 5. The CDR3 nucleotides are TGTGCCAGCAGCGCCTGGGACAGGGGGAACACTGAAGCTTTCTTT. This encodes CASSAWDRGNTEAFF.

This chain uses TRBV7-9 with TRBJ2-1; D is perhaps TRBD1 (6 bases). CDR1 is SEHNR, CDR2 FQNEAQ, per germline (reference sequence). The CDR3 runs to 13 residues. V was trimmed by 4 bases and J by 7 bases, leaving 11 bases between them. CDR3: CASSYRVGNEQFF. DNA for the CDR3: TGTGCCAGCAGCTACAGGGTAGGGAATGAGCAGTTCTTC.

The rearrangement links TRBV28 to TRBJ2-7, with 7 bases identical to TRBD1. Germline trimming cut 5 bases from V and 3 bases from J; bases unmatched to any gene: 13. Germline CDR1 is MDHEN and CDR2 is SYDVKM. There are 16 residues in the CDR3. CDR3 loop: CASSPPGQTRSYEQYF. CDR3 bases: TGTGCCAGCAGTCCACCGGGACAGACGAGGAGCTACGAGCAGTACTTC.

Concerning this clone itself: This same CDR3 is encoded by further DNA sequences in the sample. The V gene is TRBV6-5, the J gene TRBJ2-7, with 8 bases matching TRBD1. Trimming removed 0 bases from V and 4 bases from J; junction bases left unmatched: 5. CDR1 and CDR2 from the germline V gene are MNHEY and SVGAGI. CDR3 length: 15 residues. The CDR3: CASSYSGQGTYEQYF. CDR3 nucleotide sequence: TGTGCCAGCAGTTACTCCGGACAGGGAACGTACGAGCAGTACTTC.

The count of this clone is one. The V and J genes are TRBV2 and TRBJ2-3; TRBD2 matches at 11 bases. Per germline, CDR1 SNHLY and CDR2 FYNNEI. The J segment lost 0 bases and the V segment lost 6 bases, leaving 5 bases of the junction unmatched. There are 16 residues in the CDR3. This CDR3 is CASSYSGRASTDTQYF. The CDR3 DNA reads as TGTGCCAGCAGCTATAGCGGGAGGGCTAGCACAGATACGCAGTATTTT. The full variable domain, rest sourced from reference TRBV2 and TRBJ2-3, is EPEVTQTPSHQVTQMGQEVILRCVPISNHLYFYWYRQILGQKVEFLVSFYNNEISEKSEIFDDQFSVERPDGSNFTLKIRSTKLEDSAMYFCASSYSGRASTDTQYFGPGTRLTVL.